This passage covers 23 T cell receptor beta chains from one sample sequenced in a study of CD8 T cells in Susac syndrome. Reverse transcription of about 0.45 to 1 ug RNA was carried out with random hexamers. TCRdb recomputed calls from the immunoSEQ multiplex PCR reads with MiXCR, one row per CDR3 protein. Of 65,000 to 75,000 distinct CDR3 sequences in the sample, approximately 95% were seen once. The source material was CD8+ T cells from PBMCs. These receptor sequences come from a human donor in good health.

Remarks on this clonotype: The DNA is omitted, as the CDR3 cannot be located on it reliably, and the CDR3 follows TCRdb's listing. The rearrangement joins TRBV12-3 or TRBV12-4 to TRBJ2-7. The length of the CDR3 is 15 amino acids, counting both ends. The CDR3 sequence: CASSLVPDFRGEQYF.

The rearrangement joins TRBV4-1 to TRBJ2-1; D is uncertain. This CDR3 has 13 residues. Per germline, CDR1 MGHRA and CDR2 YSYEKL. The V end lost 1 base, the J end lost 9 bases, and 10 bases lay between the germline ends. The CDR3 DNA reads TGCGCCAGCAGCCAAGCCGAGCCAGCTGAGCAGTTCTTC. Translation: CASSQAEPAEQFF.

This clonotype was detected only a few times. This chain links TRBV18 with TRBJ2-1; no firm D call. The CDR3 is 14 residues long. Trimming pared 4 bases from V and 0 bases from J, leaving 7 bases between. The germline CDR1 and CDR2 sequences are KGHSH and LQKENI. The CDR3 coding sequence is TGTGCCAGCTCACTAAGGAGCTCCTACAATGAGCAGTTCTTC. Residues: CASSLRSSYNEQFF. The complete variable domain, with remaining parts taken from reference TRBV18 and TRBJ2-1, reads NAGVMQNPRHLVRRRGQEARLRCSPMKGHSHVYWYRQLPEEGLKFMVYLQKENIIDESGMPKERFSAEFPKEGPSILRIQQVVRGDSAAYFCASSLRSSYNEQFFGPGTRLTVL.

J is TRBJ1-1 and V is TRBV7-3, with TRBD1 as a possible D gene (6 bases). This CDR3 comprises 13 residues. The germline gives CDR1 SGHTA, CDR2 FQGTGA. V lost 3 bases and J lost 8, with 13 bases in between. In nucleotides, the CDR3 is TGTGCCAGCAGCTTGACAGGCCTCCACGAAGCTTTCTTT. It translates to CASSLTGLHEAFF.

The rearrangement joins TRBV12-5 to TRBJ2-5; 10 positions agree with TRBD1. The ends lost 5 bases at V and 4 bases at J; junction bases unmatched: 7. CDR1 is LGHNT, CDR2 FRNRAP, per germline. CDR3 length equals 15 residues. CDR3: CASGPGQGNGETQYF. DNA for the CDR3: TGTGCTAGTGGTCCGGGACAGGGGAACGGAGAGACCCAGTACTTC. The entire variable domain, with the rest obtained from reference TRBV12-5 and TRBJ2-5, is as follows: DARVTQTPRHKVTEMGQEVTMRCQPILGHNTVFWYRQTMMQGLELLAYFRNRAPLDDSGMPKDRFSAEMPDATLATLKIQPSEPRDSAVYFCASGPGQGNGETQYFGPGTRLLVL.

The V and J genes are TRBV27 and TRBJ1-2, with D tentatively TRBD1 (5 bases). Trimming shortened V by 0 bases and J by 3 bases, and 11 bases separated the two germline ends. This CDR3 comprises 15 residues. The germline V gene encodes CDR1 MNHEY and CDR2 SMNVEV (reference sequence). CDR3 protein: CASSLSGALHYGYTF. Here the CDR3 DNA reads TGTGCCAGCAGTTTATCAGGGGCCCTTCACTATGGCTACACCTTC.

V usage is TRBV7-2 and J usage is TRBJ1-2; maybe TRBD1 (5 bases). Looked up from germline, CDR1 is SGHTA and CDR2 is FQGNSA. The V end lost 1 base, the J end lost 1 base, and 10 bases lay between the germline ends. The CDR3 sequence is 15 residues long. The CDR3 loop is CASSLETGLNYGYTF. In nucleotides, the CDR3 is TGTGCCAGCAGCTTAGAGACGGGGCTTAACTATGGCTACACCTTC.

The chain combines TRBV9 with TRBJ1-5, with TRBD1 identical over 11 bases. Germline V CDR1 and CDR2: SGDLS, YYNGEE. J gave up 1 base and V 3 bases, and 6 bases lay outside the gene matches. This CDR3 has 17 residues. The CDR3 nucleotides are TGTGCCAGCAGCGCCGGGACAGGGGGTTTGAGCAATCAGCCCCAGCATTTT. Translation gives CASSAGTGGLSNQPQHF.

V and J are TRBV5-1 and TRBJ1-1; 7 bases agree with TRBD1. This CDR3 is 15 amino acids long. V shed 2 bases and J 0 bases; nucleotides not matched to a gene: 4. Germline CDR1 SGHRS, CDR2 YFSETQ. CDR3 sequence reads: CASSFMTGLNTEAFF. CDR3 in DNA: TGCGCCAGCAGCTTCATGACAGGGTTGAACACTGAAGCTTTCTTT.

V and J are TRBV15 and TRBJ2-1; D is ambiguous. V was trimmed by 5 bases and J by 9 bases, leaving 14 bases between them. There are 13 residues in the CDR3. CDR1 and CDR2 (germline): LNHNV, YYDKDF (reference sequence). The CDR3: CATSGFSRAEQFF. CDR3 sequence (DNA): TGTGCCACCAGCGGTTTTAGTCGTGCTGAGCAGTTCTTC.

This clonotype was counted a single time. The chain joins TRBV24-1 to TRBJ2-6; a possible D gene is TRBD2 (6 bases). CDR1 is KGHDR, CDR2 SFDVKD, per germline. V lost 8 bases and J 2 bases, leaving 9 bases between the germline ends. The length of the CDR3 is 14 residues. CDR3 region: CATMGGAGANVLTF. DNA of the CDR3: TGTGCCACCATGGGGGGAGCTGGGGCCAACGTCCTGACTTTC.

The rearrangement links TRBV15 to TRBJ2-4, with 10 bases aligning to TRBD1. CDR1 is LNHNV and CDR2 is YYDKDF in the germline V gene (reference sequence). The CDR3 has 15 amino acids. With V trimmed by 0 bases and J by 7 bases, 3 bases remained unmatched. CDR3 DNA sequence: TGTGCCACCAGCAGAGATAAGGGACAGGGGAACATTCAGTACTTC. It translates to CATSRDKGQGNIQYF.

The chain couples TRBV6-2 or TRBV6-3 to TRBJ2-7, with D unclear. Germline CDR1 MNHEY, CDR2 SVGEGT. Trimming pared 2 bases from V and 6 bases from J, leaving 8 bases between. The CDR3 spans 12 residues. CDR3 coding DNA: TGTGCCAGCAGTTACCCCAGCCCCGAGCAGTACGTC. This gives the protein CASSYPSPEQYV.

The chain joins TRBV7-9 to TRBJ2-1; D gene ambiguous. CDR3 size: 12 residues. The V gene's germline CDR1 is SEHNR and CDR2 FQNEAQ (reference sequence). V shed 2 bases and J shed 9 bases, with 8 bases lying between them. The CDR3 DNA reads TGTGCCAGCAGCTTAAGGCACCCTGAGCAGTTCTTC. It codes for CASSLRHPEQFF. The whole variable domain, filled in from reference TRBV7-9 and TRBJ2-1, reads DTGVSQNPRHKITKRGQNVTFRCDPISEHNRLYWYRQTLGQGPEFLTYFQNEAQLEKSRLLSDRFSAERPKGSFSTLEIQRTEQGDSAMYLCASSLRHPEQFFGPGTRLTVL.

This clonotype was detected once. This chain uses TRBV20-1 with TRBJ1-2; possible D gene TRBD1, 5 bases. Germline loops: CDR1 DFQATT, CDR2 SNEGSKA (reference sequence). The germline V and J ends were trimmed by 1 base and 2 bases, with 8 bases remaining between them. The length of the CDR3 is 13 residues. This CDR3 is CSARVQENYGYTF. The CDR3, as DNA: TGCAGTGCTAGAGTACAGGAGAACTATGGCTACACCTTC.

The chain uses TRBV7-9 and TRBJ1-1, with 7 nucleotides matching TRBD1. CDR3 length: 14 amino acids. Germline CDR1 SEHNR, CDR2 FQNEAQ (reference sequence). Trimming removed 4 bases from V and 6 bases from J; junction bases left unmatched: 8. Here the CDR3 reads CASSSRDSHAEAFF. As DNA, the CDR3 is TGTGCCAGCAGCTCGAGGGACAGTCACGCTGAAGCTTTCTTT.

The chain joins TRBV29-1 to TRBJ1-5; D perhaps matches TRBD1 (6 bases). Trimming removed 6 bases at V and 7 bases at J, with 13 bases between. This CDR3 is built from 12 residues. CDR1 SQVTM and CDR2 ANQGSEA come from the germline V gene. CDR3 region: CSVGQMGQPQHF. The CDR3, as DNA: TGCAGCGTAGGACAGATGGGGCAGCCCCAGCATTTT.

The chain has TRBV5-1 and TRBJ2-2; the D is unclear. The CDR3 is made up of 13 amino acids. Germline CDR1 SGHRS, CDR2 YFSETQ. V dropped 5 bases and J dropped 1 base, with 6 bases sitting between them. This CDR3 is CASRDGNTGELFF. CDR3 coding DNA: TGCGCCAGCAGGGACGGGAACACCGGGGAGCTGTTTTTT.

This sequence joins TRBV7-9 and TRBJ2-7, with D perhaps matching TRBD1 (6 bases). V lost 4 bases, J lost 0 bases, and 16 bases lay in between. The CDR3 runs 16 residues. CDR1 and CDR2 from the germline V gene are SEHNR and FQNEAQ (reference sequence). In DNA form, the CDR3 reads TGTGCCAGCAGCTCCAACCTACAGGGCCTCTCCTACGAGCAGTACTTC. Its protein product is CASSSNLQGLSYEQYF.

The gene calls are TRBV29-1 and TRBJ1-5; TRBD1 matches at 7 bases. The CDR3 runs to 13 residues. V was pared by 7 bases and J by 2 bases, with 5 bases of the junction left unmatched. Germline CDR1 is SQVTM and CDR2 is ANQGSEA. In nucleotides, the CDR3 is TGCAGCGCTACGCAGGGGGGCAATCAGCCCCAGCATTTT. Protein sequence: CSATQGGNQPQHF. The whole variable domain, remainder taken from reference TRBV29-1 and TRBJ1-5, is SAVISQKPSRDICQRGTSLTIQCQVDSQVTMMFWYRQQPGQSLTLIATANQGSEATYESGFVIDKFPISRPNLTFSTLTVSNMSPEDSSIYLCSATQGGNQPQHFGDGTRLSIL.

The chain uses TRBV4-1 and TRBJ1-2, with D possibly matching TRBD1 (5 bases). V was clipped by 1 base and J by 2 bases, with 17 bases between them. The germline V gene has CDR1 MGHRA and CDR2 YSYEKL. The length of the CDR3 is 17 residues. The CDR3: CASSQGLGGAGNYGYTF. For the CDR3, the DNA is TGCGCCAGCAGCCAAGGCTTGGGGGGAGCGGGCAACTATGGCTACACCTTC.

The chain links TRBV4-3 to TRBJ1-1, with a possible D match to TRBD1 (5 bases). The CDR3 is 14 amino acids. Germline V lookup: CDR1 LGHNA, CDR2 YSLEER. V was clipped by 5 bases and J by 1 base, with 11 bases between them. The chain's CDR3 is CASSSTGANTEAFF. DNA of the CDR3: TGCGCCAGCAGCTCGACCGGGGCGAACACTGAAGCTTTCTTT.

The chain carries TRBV27 and TRBJ1-3; a possible D gene is TRBD1 (6 bases). The germline V gene encodes CDR1 MNHEY and CDR2 SMNVEV (reference sequence). V was clipped by 6 bases and J by 2 bases, with 14 bases between them. This CDR3 is built from 15 residues. CDR3 sequence reads: CASSLRGTAGNTIYF. CDR3 coding DNA: TGTGCCAGCAGCCTCAGGGGCACAGCTGGAAACACCATATATTTT.